The clone carrying this T cell receptor beta chain has a handful of counts. Its antigen is unidentified. This sample was taken from a study of OX40 agonist ivuxolimab in advanced cancers. Whole-study context: Partial responses were recorded for three patients, including one with hepatocellular carcinoma and two with cutaneous melanoma.

The study, taken as a whole, reports: Doses of 0.1 to 3.0 mg/kg were accompanied by clonal expansion of CD4+ and CD8+ blood T cells by week 6. Among T cells, CD8+ cells averaged more expanded clones than CD4+ cells.

Measured with immunoSEQ multiplex PCR; TCRdb has only the in-frame clones, and not every one. The sample lists tens of thousands of clones, around four fifths occurring once. The germline V gene has CDR1 MGHRA and CDR2 YSYEKL. The CDR3 is 17 amino acids. With 6 bases clipped from V and 4 bases from J, the junction kept 15 bases outside the gene matches. Sequences were derived from CD4+ or CD8+ T cells sorted from blood, sampled in a trial of the OX40 agonist ivuxolimab. This sequence joins TRBV4-1 and TRBJ2-7; 10 bases are shared with TRBD1. The source is an adult with an advanced solid tumor such as melanoma, head and neck, liver or kidney cancer. For the CDR3, the DNA is TGCGCCAGCAGTCTCCTCCCACCCGGGGGACAGGGGTACGAGCAGTACTTC. This translates into CASSLLPPGGQGYEQYF.